The clone carrying this T cell receptor beta chain was seen at least ten times. Its antigen is unidentified. The same CDR3 is also encoded by other DNA sequences in this sample. Expressed TCRB transcripts were sequenced, since all the RNA that had been isolated was reverse transcribed. Using immunoSEQ multiplex PCR, the repertoire was profiled, and TCRdb retains in-frame clones only, with some absent. The sample carries 200,000 to 250,000 clones, about 25% recorded once. V shed 4 bases and J shed 4 bases, with 12 bases lying between them. This CDR3 is built from 15 residues. Germline lookup yields CDR1 SGHRS and CDR2 YFSETQ. This entry comes from a study of beta chain features in type 1 diabetes. The study's findings and limits: Overrepresentation of cells with high TCR expression could result from cDNA sequencing. VDJ junctions sequenced from type 1 diabetes patients showed fewer insertions and more deletions.

One heparinised draw, averaging about 116 mL, was taken per donor. This chain uses TRBV5-1 with TRBJ2-6, with D hard to call. The sequencing sample was made of central memory CD4+ T cells from blood. The receptor comes from a man aged 25 to 45 in good health. This CDR3 is CASSAHGSGANVLTF. CDR3 DNA sequence: TGCGCCAGCAGCGCTCACGGCAGCGGGGCCAACGTCCTGACTTTC.